Each of the 31 T cell receptor beta chains below was sequenced from the same sample in a study of T cell changes during pregnancy in multiple sclerosis. Only in-frame clones appear in the TCRdb table, and some are missing; sequencing was by immunoSEQ multiplex PCR. The data show around 75,000 clones, roughly 94% seen once. This material consisted of CD4+ T cells from peripheral blood mononuclear cells, taken after pregnancy. All receptors come from a female donor with multiple sclerosis, enrolled in a pregnancy study.

The chain joins TRBV5-6 to TRBJ2-2; TRBD1 matches 7 bases. CDR1 SGHDT and CDR2 YYEEEE come from the germline V gene. V trimming: 3 bases; J trimming: 6 bases; junction bases outside the gene matches: 2. The CDR3 spans 13 residues. The CDR3 region has the DNA TGTGCCAGCAGCTCTACAGGGGCCGGGGAGCTGTTTTTT. Its translation is CASSSTGAGELFF.

The J gene is TRBJ1-6, the V gene TRBV7-9; the D gene is possibly TRBD1 (5 bases). Trimming took off 0 bases at V and 7 bases at J, with 7 bases between the two ends. The germline CDR1 and CDR2 sequences are SEHNR and FQNEAQ (reference sequence). CDR3 length equals 14 residues. The CDR3 DNA reads as TGTGCCAGCAGCTTAGCGACAGAGAATTCACCCCTCCACTTT. It codes for CASSLATENSPLHF.

The chain has TRBV14 and TRBJ1-4; 7 positions match TRBD1. V shed 5 bases, J shed 3 bases, and the junction held 6 bases outside the gene matches. The germline gives CDR1 SGHDN, CDR2 FVKESK. There are 15 residues in the CDR3. As DNA, the CDR3 is TGTGCCAGCAGCGTAGGGGGCGCGTCTAATGAAAAACTGTTTTTT. Translating it yields CASSVGGASNEKLFF.

The chain is built from TRBV5-6 and TRBJ1-5; D call uncertain. V was cut by 1 base and J by 0 bases, with 11 bases left in between. The CDR3 covers 16 residues. Germline values: CDR1 SGHDT, CDR2 YYEEEE. The CDR3 DNA reads TGTGCCAGCAGCTTGAAGGGAGTCTATAGCAATCAGCCCCAGCATTTT. Its protein is CASSLKGVYSNQPQHF.

V gene TRBV5-1 combines with J gene TRBJ2-3; tentative D call: TRBD2 (5 bases). This CDR3 contains 18 residues. Trimming took 0 bases from V and 4 from J, leaving 21 bases between them. CDR1 is SGHRS and CDR2 is YFSETQ in the germline V gene. In DNA form, the CDR3 reads TGCGCCAGCAGCTTGGAGTCCAGAGCGGTCCTTCCGGCAGATACGCAGTATTTT. Protein product: CASSLESRAVLPADTQYF.

This chain links TRBV27 with TRBJ1-1; D call uncertain. Trimming took 2 bases from V and 1 from J, leaving 8 bases between them. This CDR3 comprises 14 residues. Germline assignment: CDR1 MNHEY and CDR2 SMNVEV (reference sequence). The CDR3: CASSLRQANTEAFF. The DNA of the CDR3 is TGTGCCAGCAGTTTAAGACAAGCGAACACTGAAGCTTTCTTT.

The V and J genes are TRBV19 and TRBJ1-2; the D gene is possibly TRBD1 (5 bases). The CDR3 runs to 15 residues. The germline CDR1 and CDR2 sequences are LNHDA and SQIVND (reference sequence). Deletions cut 6 bases from V and 4 bases from J, with 18 bases between. CDR3 sequence: CASRTPGVALYGYTF. CDR3 sequence (DNA): TGTGCCAGTAGAACCCCGGGGGTAGCCCTCTATGGCTACACCTTC.

V gene TRBV10-3 combines with J gene TRBJ2-1; the match to TRBD2 covers 8 bases. V trimming: 4 bases; J trimming: 8 bases; junction bases outside the gene matches: 10. This CDR3 contains 15 residues. Germline CDR1 and CDR2: ENHRY and SYGVKD. CDR3 region: CAISGRSGSGDEQFF. Here the CDR3 DNA reads TGTGCCATCAGTGGGCGGAGCGGGAGTGGCGATGAGCAGTTCTTC.

The genes are TRBV10-3 and TRBJ2-3; 8 bases align to TRBD1. The germline CDR1 and CDR2 sequences are ENHRY and SYGVKD. The trim removed 5 bases at V and 3 bases at J, leaving 13 bases unmatched. CDR3 length: 17 residues. CDR3 in DNA: TGTGCCATCAGTACTCAGAATCAGGGGGCTGTTACAGATACGCAGTATTTT. Translating it yields CAISTQNQGAVTDTQYF.

The CDR3 reads CASSLSGIGNEQFF. Written as DNA, the CDR3 is TGTGCCAGCAGTTTATCGGGAATTGGCAATGAGCAGTTCTTC. The gene calls are TRBV28 and TRBJ2-1; tentatively, D is TRBD2 (5 bases). The CDR3 totals 14 residues. With 1 base removed from V and 6 bases from J, the gap between germline ends came to 10 bases. Germline loops: CDR1 MDHEN, CDR2 SYDVKM.

The V call is TRBV7-8, the J call TRBJ1-1; the D is unclear. Trimming stripped 1 base from V and 3 bases from J, with 12 bases between. Germline V gene lookup returns CDR1 SGHVS and CDR2 FQNEAQ. This CDR3 has 15 residues. CDR3 in amino acids: CASSLVGSKYTEAFF. The CDR3 DNA follows: TGTGCCAGCAGCTTAGTGGGCAGTAAGTACACTGAAGCTTTCTTT.

This clone was recorded once. CDR3 region: CAWSPSGLGRGSPLHF. The CDR3 DNA sequence: TGTGCCTGGAGCCCATCCGGACTAGGAAGGGGTTCACCCCTCCACTTT. The chain carries TRBV30 and TRBJ1-6, with D possibly TRBD1 on 5 matching bases. The V gene lost 3 bases and the J gene lost 9 bases, with 21 bases spanning the gap. CDR1 is GTSNPN, CDR2 SVGIG, per germline (reference sequence). The CDR3 is 16 residues long. Full variable domain (rest looked up from reference TRBV30 and TRBJ1-6): SQTIHQWPATLVQPVGSPLSLECTVEGTSNPNLYWYRQAAGRGLQLLFYSVGIGQISSEVPQNLSASRPQDRQFILSSKKLLLSDSGFYLCAWSPSGLGRGSPLHFGNGTRLTVT.

The chain employs TRBV29-1 and TRBJ1-2; 10 positions agree with TRBD1. In germline, CDR1 is SQVTM, CDR2 ANQGSEA. The CDR3 totals 14 residues. With 6 bases clipped from V and 2 bases from J, the junction kept 6 bases outside the gene matches. The CDR3 protein is CSVNRQGANYGYTF. The DNA of the CDR3 is TGCAGCGTCAACCGACAGGGGGCGAACTATGGCTACACCTTC.

The rearrangement joins TRBV7-8 to TRBJ2-1, with unresolved D. CDR1 and CDR2 from the germline V gene are SGHVS and FQNEAQ. Trimming removed 3 bases from V and 2 bases from J, with 11 bases in between. The CDR3 totals 15 residues. The CDR3 reads CASSFPSVAYNEQFF. The DNA for the CDR3 is TGTGCCAGCAGCTTTCCCTCGGTTGCCTACAATGAGCAGTTCTTC. The full variable domain, rest sourced from reference TRBV7-8 and TRBJ2-1, is GAGVSQSPRYKVAKRGQDVALRCDPISGHVSLFWYQQALGQGPEFLTYFQNEAQLDKSGLPSDRFFAERPEGSVSTLKIQRTQQEDSAVYLCASSFPSVAYNEQFFGPGTRLTVL.

This clone was detected once. The V call is TRBV4-1, the J call TRBJ2-5; TRBD2 matches at 7 bases. The CDR3 totals 17 residues. J lost 4 bases, V lost 1 base, and 12 bases had no gene match. The germline V gene encodes CDR1 MGHRA and CDR2 YSYEKL. In nucleotides, the CDR3 is TGCGCCAGCAGCCAAGCCGAGGGCTTTAGCGGGCTAGAGACCCAGTACTTC. Translation: CASSQAEGFSGLETQYF.

The chain joins TRBV12-1 to TRBJ2-1; the table assigns TRBD2, which was not confirmed against the DNA. TRBV12-1 is flagged as a pseudogene. The CDR3 is made up of 16 amino acids. CDR3 protein: CASGPGTSGSYNEQFF. The CDR3 DNA is TGTGCCAGCGGACCCGGGACTAGCGGCTCCTACAATGAGCAGTTCTTC.

V and J are TRBV27 and TRBJ2-3, with 9 bases that match TRBD1. CDR1 is MNHEY and CDR2 is SMNVEV in the germline V gene (reference sequence). Trimming removed 3 bases from V and 4 bases from J; junction bases left unmatched: 8. The CDR3 is made up of 16 amino acids. Here the CDR3 DNA reads TGTGCCAGCAGTTTCGAGACTGGACAGGGGCCAGATACGCAGTATTTT. Protein sequence: CASSFETGQGPDTQYF.

The V and J genes are TRBV18 and TRBJ2-5, with a tentative D call TRBD2 (5 bases). This CDR3 has 12 amino acids. Germline CDR1 and CDR2: KGHSH and LQKENI. Trimming pared 2 bases from V and 6 bases from J, leaving 7 bases between. The CDR3 DNA reads as TGTGCCAGCTCACCATACGGGAAGACCCAGTACTTC. Translating gives CASSPYGKTQYF.

The chain combines TRBV28 with TRBJ1-1, with 7 bases matching TRBD1. The CDR3 length is 15 residues. Germline assignment: CDR1 MDHEN and CDR2 SYDVKM. With V trimmed by 7 bases and J by 1 base, 9 bases remained unmatched. This CDR3 reads CASTTPGQPNTEAFF. The CDR3 coding sequence is TGTGCCAGCACCACCCCGGGACAGCCGAACACTGAAGCTTTCTTT.

This chain joins TRBV7-2 and TRBJ2-1, with 16 nucleotides matching TRBD2. Germline assignment: CDR1 SGHTA and CDR2 FQGNSA. After removal of 0 bases from V and 7 bases from J, the junction contained 9 bases not matched to a gene. The CDR3 totals 19 residues. CDR3 bases: TGTGCCAGCAGCTTAGCCGGGGGACAGGGACTAGCGGGAGGGAATGAGCAGTTCTTC. Translation: CASSLAGGQGLAGGNEQFF.

This chain links TRBV9 with TRBJ1-2; no reliable D call. The CDR3 runs to 14 residues. Germline V CDR1 and CDR2: SGDLS, YYNGEE. V shed 0 bases and J shed 5 bases, with 11 bases lying between them. The CDR3 nucleotides are TGTGCCAGCAGCGTAGCGTCGGCGGCTTATGGCTACACCTTC. It is translated as CASSVASAAYGYTF.

V is TRBV5-1 and J is TRBJ2-3, with unresolved D. The CDR3 length is 14 residues. The germline V gene encodes CDR1 SGHRS and CDR2 YFSETQ. Trimming took off 4 bases at V and 4 bases at J, with 13 bases between the two ends. The CDR3 sequence is CASSLRSGPDTQYF. The CDR3, as DNA: TGCGCCAGCAGCCTTAGGAGTGGCCCAGATACGCAGTATTTT.

This clone was seen just once. The V and J genes are TRBV6-5 and TRBJ1-3, with 10 bases fitting TRBD1. V dropped 6 bases and J dropped 5; count of bases not matched to a gene: 7. There are 15 residues in the CDR3. CDR1 and CDR2 (germline): MNHEY, SVGAGI. CDR3 nucleotide sequence: TGTGCCAGCAGAAGACAGGGGGCAGGCCGAAACACCATATATTTT. This translates into CASRRQGAGRNTIYF.

The chain links TRBV28 to TRBJ1-5; D remains ambiguous. V lost 5 bases to trimming and J lost 2 bases, with 16 bases between them. This CDR3 is built from 16 residues. CDR1 and CDR2 from the germline V gene are MDHEN and SYDVKM. CDR3 sequence reads: CASSPQAGQGNQPQHF. The CDR3, as DNA: TGTGCCAGCAGTCCCCAGGCCGGTCAGGGCAATCAGCCCCAGCATTTT.

The CDR3 sequence is CASRKGQSLTYEQYF. The CDR3, as DNA: TGTGCCAGCAGAAAAGGACAGTCCCTTACCTACGAGCAGTACTTC. The rearrangement joins TRBV6-1 to TRBJ2-7; TRBD1 might be the D (6 bases). The CDR3 contains 15 residues. Germline V gene data show CDR1 as MNHNS and CDR2 as SASEGT. V was clipped by 6 bases and J by 2 bases, with 17 bases between them.

The gene calls are TRBV5-6 and TRBJ1-1; D gene unclear. Trimming stripped 1 base from V and 1 base from J, with 11 bases between. Germline V lookup: CDR1 SGHDT, CDR2 YYEEEE. CDR3 length: 15 residues. The CDR3 nucleotides read TGTGCCAGCAGCTTGACCCTTAAGCCGAACACTGAAGCTTTCTTT. Translated: CASSLTLKPNTEAFF.

The genes are TRBV2 and TRBJ1-1, with D unresolved. The germline gives CDR1 SNHLY, CDR2 FYNNEI. V was clipped by 4 bases and J by 5 bases, with 17 bases between them. The CDR3 length is 15 residues. The chain's CDR3 is CASSGEKLYWTEAFF. CDR3 coding DNA: TGTGCCAGCAGTGGTGAAAAGCTCTACTGGACTGAAGCTTTCTTT.

J is TRBJ2-7 and V is TRBV5-1; 12 bases match TRBD2. Germline CDR1 and CDR2: SGHRS and YFSETQ. V dropped 0 bases and J dropped 7; count of bases not matched to a gene: 5. This CDR3 has 15 residues. CDR3 DNA: TGCGCCAGCAGCTTGGGACTAGCGGGAGCCTTTGAGCAGTACTTC. Protein sequence: CASSLGLAGAFEQYF.

V is TRBV25-1 and J is TRBJ2-5; a weak D match, TRBD1 (8 bases). The V and J ends lost 6 bases and 14 bases respectively, with 16 bases between them. The CDR3 length is 11 residues. CDR1 is MGHDK, CDR2 SYGVNS, per germline. The CDR3 protein is CASRRGDRRYF. The CDR3 DNA follows: TGTGCCAGCAGACGGGGGGACAGGCGATACTTC.

V gene TRBV30 combines with J gene TRBJ2-1, with 13 bases matching TRBD2. Germline V gives CDR1 GTSNPN, CDR2 SVGIG (reference sequence). The CDR3 spans 15 residues. V lost 3 bases to trimming and J lost 10 bases; unmatched junction nucleotides: 9. The CDR3 sequence is CAWSGTSGRAEEQFF. The DNA for the CDR3 is TGTGCCTGGAGCGGAACTAGCGGGAGGGCCGAGGAGCAGTTCTTC.

This sequence joins TRBV7-2 and TRBJ1-1; a weak D match, TRBD1 (6 bases). The germline CDR1 and CDR2 sequences are SGHTA and FQGNSA. V was cut by 5 bases and J by 1 base, with 14 bases left in between. The CDR3 runs to 15 residues. CDR3 sequence: CASSHAGTQNTEAFF. The CDR3 coding sequence is TGTGCCAGCAGCCATGCCGGGACACAGAACACTGAAGCTTTCTTT.